The subject of this entry is one T cell receptor beta chain. The antigen remains undetermined. A single base separates this from a much larger clone, so it may be a read error. The sample comes from a study of T cell repertoires in cytomegalovirus infection. Study context: CMV infection plus the matching HLA type was flagged by public TCR beta signatures. Findings and caveats of the study: Predominance within the ex vivo response was attributable to HLA-C-restricted CMV-specific TCR beta clonotypes.

MiXCR, run by TCRdb on the reads, gives a single entry per CDR3 protein. Seen here are 200,000 to 300,000 distinct CDR3 sequences, 12% to 15% observed once, and the top ten hold 8.5% to 9%. CDR1 and CDR2 from the germline V gene are SGHVT and SQSDAQ. Trimming took 3 bases from V and 6 from J, leaving 11 bases between them. The length of the CDR3 is 13 residues. This receptor was identified in a human donor in good health (CMV status not recorded). Some clones in this sample may be carry-over from other donors' samples. The V gene is TRBV7-4, the J gene TRBJ1-1; perhaps TRBD1 as D (5 bases). The sequenced material came from PBMCs. In nucleotides, the CDR3 is TGTGCCAGCAGCTTTTCGGGGGAGGCTGAAGCTTTCTTT. The encoded protein is CASSFSGEAEAFF.